In its sample, the clone carrying this T cell receptor (beta chain) was seen many times. The CDR3 has 16 amino acids. In germline, CDR1 is PRHDT, CDR2 FYEKMQ (reference sequence). Trimming cost V 0 bases and J 1 base; bases outside gene matches: 4. The data are from a study of blood T cells in healthy people across ages. A second about 6 to 12 cycle PCR used barcoded and J-beta primers. TCRdb re-derived calls from the 5' RACE reads in MiXCR, one entry per CDR3 protein. The table has 700,000 or so distinct CDR3 sequences, roughly 41% seen once. Sequenced material: blood. This sequence originates from a man at least 80 years old in good health. This sequence joins TRBV13 and TRBJ2-5; 8 bases align to TRBD1. CDR3 sequence reads: CASSLGTGVPQETQYF. Written as DNA, the CDR3 is TGTGCCAGCAGCTTAGGGACAGGGGTTCCCCAAGAGACCCAGTACTTC.